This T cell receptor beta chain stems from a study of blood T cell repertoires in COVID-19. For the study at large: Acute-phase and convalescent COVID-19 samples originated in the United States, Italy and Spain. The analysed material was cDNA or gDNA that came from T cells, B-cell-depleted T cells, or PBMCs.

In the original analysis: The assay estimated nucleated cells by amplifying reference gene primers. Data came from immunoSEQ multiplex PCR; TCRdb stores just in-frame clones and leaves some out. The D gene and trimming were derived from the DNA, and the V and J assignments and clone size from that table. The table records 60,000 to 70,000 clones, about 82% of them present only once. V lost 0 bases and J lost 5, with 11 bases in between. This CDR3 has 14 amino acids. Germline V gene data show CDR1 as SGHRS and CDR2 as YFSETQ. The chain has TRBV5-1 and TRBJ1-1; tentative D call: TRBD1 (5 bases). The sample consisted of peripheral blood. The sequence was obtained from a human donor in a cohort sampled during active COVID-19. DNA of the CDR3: TGCGCCAGCAGCTTGGAGGCAGGGCATACTGAAGCTTTCTTT. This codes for CASSLEAGHTEAFF.